This TCR beta chain emerged from a study of blood T cell repertoires in COVID-19. Study summary: The United States, Italy and Spain provided the acute and convalescent COVID-19 samples. From T cells, B-cell-depleted T cells, or PBMCs came the material, which was cDNA or gDNA.

CDR3 length: 17 amino acids. V was pared by 2 bases and J by 5 bases, with 11 bases of the junction left unmatched. Germline V gene lookup returns CDR1 MNHEY and CDR2 SVGEGT. Per the original methods: By means of reference gene primer amplification, nucleated cell counts were estimated. TCRdb's table, derived via immunoSEQ multiplex PCR, lists solely in-frame clones and lacks some. The V and J calls and clone size are taken from that table; D and trimming were inferred from the DNA. The sample lists over 300,000 clones, 90% occurring once. This sequence joins TRBV6-2 or TRBV6-3 and TRBJ2-3, with 9 nucleotides matching TRBD2. The clonotype comes from a man younger than 35 with active or convalescent COVID-19. Sequenced material: peripheral blood. This chain's CDR3 is CASSYPPRGRALDTQYF. The CDR3 nucleotides read TGTGCCAGCAGTTACCCTCCTCGCGGGAGGGCCCTAGATACGCAGTATTTT.